Below, 26 T cell receptor beta chains from the same sample are listed, as sequenced in a study of T cell responses to AZD1222 COVID-19 vaccine. Sequencing was performed with immunoSEQ multiplex PCR; in TCRdb, only in-frame clones are kept and a portion is missing. The sample includes 90,000 to 150,000 clones, approximately 83% seen only once; the top ten take approximately 8.8%. This sample comprised peripheral blood, obtained on day 0 of AZD1222 vaccination. These receptor sequences come from an adult in good health.

This clone has more than one count but fewer than ten. V gene TRBV5-1 combines with J gene TRBJ1-5; D call uncertain. Looked up from germline, CDR1 is SGHRS and CDR2 is YFSETQ. The CDR3 length is 15 residues. V dropped 0 bases and J dropped 3 bases, with 10 bases sitting between them. The CDR3, as DNA: TGCGCCAGCAGCTTGGTTTACGGGGACAATCAGCCCCAGCATTTT. This encodes CASSLVYGDNQPQHF.

This clone was observed a single time. V is TRBV15 and J is TRBJ2-1; 7 bases align to TRBD2. The CDR3 extends over 17 amino acids. Looked up from germline, CDR1 is LNHNV and CDR2 is YYDKDF (reference sequence). The junction had 13 bases not matched to a gene; V was cut back by 2 bases and J by 6 bases. The CDR3 sequence: CATSRLVGREISNEQFF. In DNA, the CDR3 is TGTGCCACCAGCAGATTGGTAGGGCGGGAGATTAGCAATGAGCAGTTCTTC.

The chain recombines TRBV10-3 with TRBJ1-3; 8 bases are a match to TRBD1. This CDR3 is built from 16 residues. The germline CDR1 and CDR2 sequences are ENHRY and SYGVKD. The V segment lost 0 bases and the J segment 5 bases; nucleotides outside the gene matches: 6. This CDR3 is CAISESGQGARNTIYF. CDR3 DNA: TGTGCCATCAGTGAGTCGGGGCAGGGGGCGAGAAACACCATATATTTT.

This clone appeared a few times. The rearrangement uses TRBV12-3 or TRBV12-4 and TRBJ1-1, with 9 bases aligning to TRBD1. V trimming: 5 bases; J trimming: 10 bases; junction bases outside the gene matches: 5. CDR3 length equals 12 residues. The CDR3 here is CASSPGTGRAFF. Here the CDR3 DNA reads TGTGCCAGCAGTCCGGGGACAGGGAGAGCTTTCTTT.

The chain combines TRBV4-1 with TRBJ2-7; 10 bases align to TRBD2. V lost 0 bases to trimming and J lost 2 bases; unmatched junction nucleotides: 7. The CDR3 has 17 residues. CDR1 and CDR2 (germline): MGHRA, YSYEKL. CDR3 nucleotides: TGCGCCAGCAGCCAAGAGTCGAGCAGCGGGGGGGCCTACGAGCAGTACTTC. It yields the protein CASSQESSSGGAYEQYF.

This clone was picked up one time. CDR3 DNA sequence: TGTGCCAGAAGCAGCGGGAGTGCATACGAGCAGTACTTC. Protein sequence: CARSSGSAYEQYF. V usage is TRBV2 and J usage is TRBJ2-7, with TRBD2 identical over 8 bases. CDR3 length equals 13 residues. Trimming removed 9 bases from V and 4 bases from J; junction bases left unmatched: 8. The V gene's germline CDR1 is SNHLY and CDR2 FYNNEI.

This chain joins TRBV4-3 and TRBJ2-1; the match to TRBD2 covers 9 bases. The germline V gene has CDR1 LGHNA and CDR2 YSLEER. J lost 4 bases, V lost 4 bases, and 8 bases had no gene match. The CDR3 has 16 amino acids. In DNA, the CDR3 is TGCGCCAGCAGCCGGTGGGGACTAGCATCTTACAATGAGCAGTTCTTC. Residues: CASSRWGLASYNEQFF.

The chain uses TRBV11-2 and TRBJ2-7, with D possibly matching TRBD1 (5 bases). The CDR3 consists of 13 residues. Germline loops: CDR1 SGHAT, CDR2 FQNNGV. V shed 3 bases and J shed 2 bases, with 8 bases lying between them. CDR3 DNA: TGTGCCAGCAGCTTGGGGCGGACCTACGAGCAGTACTTC. Encoded protein: CASSLGRTYEQYF.

This clone was recorded a few times. The chain recombines TRBV20-1 with TRBJ2-7; D may be TRBD2 (5 bases). Trimming stripped 3 bases from V and 9 bases from J, with 21 bases between. The CDR3 totals 14 residues. CDR1 and CDR2 from the germline V gene are DFQATT and SNEGSKA (reference sequence). The CDR3 loop reads CSASTGSQTEGQYF. Written as DNA, the CDR3 is TGCAGTGCTAGTACCGGTTCACAGACCGAGGGGCAGTACTTC.

The chain couples TRBV5-8 to TRBJ1-1; 10 nucleotides agree with TRBD1. With 4 bases clipped from V and 5 bases from J, the junction kept 8 bases outside the gene matches. The germline V gene has CDR1 SGHTS and CDR2 YDEGEE. The CDR3 is made up of 15 amino acids. The CDR3: CASSAGQGTGTEAFF. CDR3 DNA sequence: TGTGCCAGCAGCGCGGGACAGGGGACGGGGACTGAAGCTTTCTTT.

This chain connects TRBV24-1 to TRBJ2-1; 8 bases fit TRBD2. Germline V gene data show CDR1 as KGHDR and CDR2 as SFDVKD. There are 17 residues in the CDR3. Trimming took 5 bases from V and 4 from J; bases not matched to a gene: 12. The CDR3 DNA reads as TGTGCCACCAGTGGTATGAGCGGCACTAGCGGTTACAATGAGCAGTTCTTC. It yields the protein CATSGMSGTSGYNEQFF.

This clone was seen only once. This chain uses TRBV14 with TRBJ2-1; the D is unclear. This CDR3 comprises 15 residues. Trimming shortened V by 0 bases and J by 10 bases, and 16 bases separated the two germline ends. CDR1 and CDR2 from the germline V gene are SGHDN and FVKESK. CDR3 nucleotides: TGTGCCAGCAGCCAAGAAGTCTTCCGGCCCGCGGAGCAGTTCTTC. Its translation is CASSQEVFRPAEQFF.

The chain recombines TRBV2 with TRBJ2-5; 10 bases map to TRBD2. CDR3 size: 14 residues. CDR1 SNHLY and CDR2 FYNNEI come from the germline V gene. With 8 bases clipped from V and 1 base from J, the junction kept 4 bases outside the gene matches. CDR3 sequence (DNA): TGTGCCAGCGGAGTAGCGGGAGGCCAAGAGACCCAGTACTTC. Translated, it gives CASGVAGGQETQYF.

The chain employs TRBV3-1 (or the pseudogene TRBV3-2) and TRBJ1-1; no clear D gene. The CDR3 extends over 13 amino acids. Germline V gene lookup returns CDR1 LGHDT and CDR2 YNNKEL (reference sequence). V lost 4 bases and J 2 bases, leaving 8 bases between the germline ends. In DNA form, the CDR3 reads TGTGCCAGCAGCCGGACCGAAAACACTGAAGCTTTCTTT. Its protein product is CASSRTENTEAFF.

This chain connects TRBV19 to TRBJ1-1; a weak D match, TRBD1 (6 bases). Germline loops: CDR1 LNHDA, CDR2 SQIVND (reference sequence). The CDR3 loop spans 13 amino acids. V dropped 1 base and J dropped 11 bases, with 14 bases sitting between them. This CDR3 is CASSIAPKRGAFF. In DNA form, the CDR3 reads TGTGCCAGTAGTATAGCACCGAAGAGGGGGGCTTTCTTT.

This chain uses TRBV6-5 with TRBJ1-6; no reliable D call. The CDR3 is 16 amino acids. V was trimmed by 3 bases and J by 7 bases, leaving 16 bases between them. Germline V lookup: CDR1 MNHEY, CDR2 SVGAGI. The CDR3 reads CASSYTEPGGNSPLHF. The CDR3 bases are TGTGCCAGCAGTTATACAGAGCCGGGAGGAAATTCACCCCTCCACTTT.

The chain couples TRBV4-1 to TRBJ2-1; the match to TRBD2 covers 9 bases. The V gene end was trimmed by 0 bases and the J gene end by 6 bases; junction bases not matched to a gene: 9. Germline V lookup: CDR1 MGHRA, CDR2 YSYEKL. The CDR3 is 17 residues long. The CDR3 sequence: CASSQDLGTSLFNEQFF. CDR3 nucleotide sequence: TGCGCCAGCAGCCAAGATTTGGGGACTAGCTTATTCAATGAGCAGTTCTTC.

The CDR3 DNA is TGTGCCAGCTCACCAGGGGGGAATGAAAAACTGTTTTTT. It codes for CASSPGGNEKLFF. This rearrangement joins TRBV18 to TRBJ1-4, with a weak D call TRBD1 (5 bases). The CDR3 spans 13 residues. The germline V gene encodes CDR1 KGHSH and CDR2 LQKENI. V was trimmed by 2 bases and J by 5 bases, leaving 6 bases between them.

The V call is TRBV6-2 or TRBV6-3, the J call TRBJ1-1; 8 bases match TRBD1. Losses at the gene ends were 5 bases for V and 4 bases for J; bases not matched to a gene: 9. Germline CDR1 MNHEY, CDR2 SVGEGT. The CDR3 spans 15 residues. CDR3 DNA: TGTGCCAGCAGTGATTCCACAGGGGGAGGCACTGAAGCTTTCTTT. Its protein product is CASSDSTGGGTEAFF.

The chain couples TRBV24-1 to TRBJ2-7; possible D gene TRBD2, 6 bases. The CDR3 contains 18 residues. With 3 bases removed from V and 2 bases from J, the gap between germline ends came to 22 bases. CDR1 is KGHDR, CDR2 SFDVKD, per germline. In DNA, the CDR3 is TGTGCCACCAGTGATGAAGGCGGACGGGGGTCCGAACCCTACGAGCAGTACTTC. This encodes CATSDEGGRGSEPYEQYF.

The chain couples TRBV27 to TRBJ2-1, with 7 bases aligning to TRBD2. This CDR3 contains 16 residues. Germline-derived CDR1 and CDR2 are MNHEY and SMNVEV (reference sequence). The J segment lost 9 bases and the V segment lost 5 bases, leaving 16 bases of the junction unmatched. The CDR3 here is CASSPNSGGRGLEQFF. The CDR3 nucleotides are TGTGCCAGCAGTCCAAATAGCGGCGGGAGAGGTCTTGAGCAGTTCTTC.

The J gene is TRBJ1-5, the V gene TRBV6-5, with no clear D. The CDR3 spans 16 residues. V gave up 4 bases and J gave up 5 bases, with 18 bases separating them. The germline gives CDR1 MNHEY, CDR2 SVGAGI. CDR3 loop: CASSSWHERKYQPQHF. The DNA for the CDR3 is TGTGCCAGCAGTTCGTGGCACGAGCGGAAATATCAGCCCCAGCATTTT.

The chain is built from TRBV7-9 and TRBJ1-2, with D perhaps matching TRBD1 (5 bases). This CDR3 is 15 amino acids long. Trimming left V 2 bases short and J 0 bases short, with 10 bases between. Germline assignment: CDR1 SEHNR and CDR2 FQNEAQ (reference sequence). The CDR3 reads CASSLRQLPNYGYTF. The CDR3 DNA reads TGTGCCAGCAGCTTACGACAGCTCCCTAACTATGGCTACACCTTC. The full variable domain, with the rest looked up from reference TRBV7-9 and TRBJ1-2, is DTGVSQNPRHKITKRGQNVTFRCDPISEHNRLYWYRQTLGQGPEFLTYFQNEAQLEKSRLLSDRFSAERPKGSFSTLEIQRTEQGDSAMYLCASSLRQLPNYGYTFGSGTRLTVV.

V usage is TRBV5-1 and J usage is TRBJ2-3; TRBD2 aligns across 8 bases. The V and J ends lost 0 bases and 0 bases, in that order; junction bases with no gene match: 6. The CDR3 length is 17 residues. Germline V gene lookup returns CDR1 SGHRS and CDR2 YFSETQ. The CDR3 loop is CASSLGTSPPSTDTQYF. In DNA, the CDR3 is TGCGCCAGCAGCTTGGGGACTAGCCCTCCGAGCACAGATACGCAGTATTTT. The entire variable domain, with the rest obtained from reference TRBV5-1 and TRBJ2-3, is as follows: KAGVTQTPRYLIKTRGQQVTLSCSPISGHRSVSWYQQTPGQGLQFLFEYFSETQRNKGNFPGRFSGRQFSNSRSEMNVSTLELGDSALYLCASSLGTSPPSTDTQYFGPGTRLTVL.

V and J are TRBV28 and TRBJ1-2; D unresolved. V dropped 2 bases and J dropped 5 bases, with 12 bases sitting between them. Germline-derived CDR1 and CDR2 are MDHEN and SYDVKM. This CDR3 has 14 residues. CDR3 DNA: TGTGCCAGCAGTTTACTGCCACAGAAGTATGGCTACACCTTC. This encodes CASSLLPQKYGYTF.

The chain couples TRBV11-1 to TRBJ2-3; TRBD2 matches at 8 bases. CDR1 and CDR2 from the germline V gene are SGHAT and FQDESV (reference sequence). The trim removed 2 bases at V and 1 base at J, leaving 2 bases unmatched. This CDR3 is 15 amino acids long. The CDR3 protein is CASSLRGGRTDTQYF. DNA for the CDR3: TGTGCCAGCAGCTTACGCGGGGGGCGCACAGATACGCAGTATTTT.